The 23 T cell receptor beta chains below all came from one sample that was sequenced in a study of blood T cell repertoires in COVID-19. Generated by immunoSEQ multiplex PCR, the TCRdb table keeps only in-frame clones and is missing some. Among about 30,000 clones listed, 85% to 95% were seen once. The sample was peripheral blood. These receptors all stem from a man aged 60 to 75 with active or convalescent COVID-19.

This clone was observed a handful of times. The chain recombines TRBV11-2 with TRBJ2-7; TRBD1 aligns across 10 bases. CDR1 and CDR2 (germline): SGHAT, FQNNGV. With 2 bases clipped from V and 0 bases from J, the junction kept 4 bases outside the gene matches. CDR3 length equals 16 residues. The CDR3 bases are TGTGCCAGCAGCTTAACCGGGACAGGGGACTCCTACGAGCAGTACTTC. Translated, it gives CASSLTGTGDSYEQYF.

The chain employs TRBV11-3 and TRBJ2-1; 12 bases are shared with TRBD2. V lost 0 bases, J lost 8 bases, and 8 bases stayed unmatched. CDR1 and CDR2 from the germline V gene are SGHNT and YENEEA. This CDR3 contains 17 residues. The CDR3 bases are TGTGCCAGCAGCTTAGATAGAGGTCTAGCGGGAGGGGATGAGCAGTTCTTC. Its translation: CASSLDRGLAGGDEQFF.

This clone was seen a single time. The rearrangement uses TRBV6-6 and TRBJ1-5; D remains ambiguous. CDR1 is MNHNY and CDR2 is SVGAGI in the germline V gene (reference sequence). This CDR3 has 15 residues. Trimming shortened V by 6 bases and J by 2 bases, and 14 bases separated the two germline ends. DNA of the CDR3: TGTGCCAGCAGACCACCACAGATCGGCAATCAGCCCCAGCATTTT. Amino acid sequence: CASRPPQIGNQPQHF.

The CDR3 nucleotides read TGTGCCACCAGCAGAGCCGGGACACAGAACACTGAAGCTTTCTTT. It yields the protein CATSRAGTQNTEAFF. This chain uses TRBV15 with TRBJ1-1; D possibly corresponds to TRBD1 (6 bases). Germline assignment: CDR1 LNHNV and CDR2 YYDKDF (reference sequence). CDR3 size: 15 residues. V was pared by 1 base and J by 1 base, with 10 bases between.

This clone was detected only once. The chain carries TRBV9 and TRBJ2-7; 9 nucleotides line up with TRBD1. With V trimmed by 0 bases and J by 5 bases, 6 bases remained unmatched. CDR1 SGDLS and CDR2 YYNGEE come from the germline V gene. The CDR3 contains 15 residues. CDR3 nucleotide sequence: TGTGCCAGCAGCGTAGAGGGACAGGGAGGTAACGAGCAGTACTTC. Protein sequence: CASSVEGQGGNEQYF.

V is TRBV7-3 and J is TRBJ2-5, with 7 positions matching TRBD2. Germline-derived CDR1 and CDR2 are SGHTA and FQGTGA. V trimming: 2 bases; J trimming: 5 bases; junction bases outside the gene matches: 17. This CDR3 region has 18 residues. The CDR3: CASSLGEERGLMRETQYF. CDR3 sequence (DNA): TGTGCCAGCAGCTTAGGAGAAGAGCGGGGCCTTATGCGGGAGACCCAGTACTTC.

This clone was seen only a few times. DNA for the CDR3: TGCGCCAGCCACGACGACCCTGCGGGAGAGCAGTACTTC. Its translation is CASHDDPAGEQYF. The gene calls are TRBV5-1 and TRBJ2-7, with D possibly being TRBD2 (6 bases). Trimming removed 7 bases at V and 7 bases at J, with 18 bases between. The CDR3 contains 13 residues. Germline CDR1 is SGHRS and CDR2 is YFSETQ.

The V call is TRBV7-9, the J call TRBJ1-5; a weak D match, TRBD1 (6 bases). V was shortened by 1 base and J by 9 bases, with 19 bases between the two germline ends. The CDR3 loop spans 16 amino acids. Germline V lookup: CDR1 SEHNR, CDR2 FQNEAQ (reference sequence). The CDR3: CASSLVTRTAITPQHF. The CDR3 DNA sequence: TGTGCCAGCAGCTTAGTCACCCGGACAGCAATAACGCCCCAGCATTTT.

This chain connects TRBV14 to TRBJ1-1; D unresolved. V lost 1 base to trimming and J lost 0 bases, with 12 bases between them. This CDR3 is 16 amino acids long. Germline V gives CDR1 SGHDN, CDR2 FVKESK. The DNA of the CDR3 is TGTGCCAGCAGCCAAGGGTCAGGCTCCCTGAACACTGAAGCTTTCTTT. The encoded protein is CASSQGSGSLNTEAFF.

V and J are TRBV5-1 and TRBJ1-1, with D maybe TRBD1 (6 bases). V gave up 5 bases and J gave up 3 bases, with 14 bases separating them. Germline V CDR1 and CDR2: SGHRS, YFSETQ. This CDR3 comprises 14 residues. For the CDR3, the DNA is TGCGCCAGCAGGGTACAGGGCTCGGACACTGAAGCTTTCTTT. Amino acid sequence: CASRVQGSDTEAFF.

This clone was recorded once. V is TRBV7-2 and J is TRBJ2-1, with D possibly being TRBD2 (5 bases). V lost 2 bases and J 9 bases, leaving 14 bases between the germline ends. The length of the CDR3 is 14 residues. Germline values: CDR1 SGHTA, CDR2 FQGNSA. CDR3 bases: TGTGCCAGCAGCTTACTATCTAGCACAACTGAGCAGTTCTTC. It codes for CASSLLSSTTEQFF.

The genes are TRBV3-1 (or the pseudogene TRBV3-2) and TRBJ2-1; 8 bases align to TRBD2. Germline-derived CDR1 and CDR2 are LGHDT and YNNKEL (reference sequence). The ends lost 4 bases at V and 6 bases at J; junction bases unmatched: 5. The CDR3 length is 14 residues. The CDR3 reads CASSLPGLGNEQFF. The CDR3 DNA sequence: TGTGCCAGCAGCCTTCCGGGACTAGGCAATGAGCAGTTCTTC.

This chain connects TRBV9 to TRBJ1-2, with 7 bases matching TRBD1. The CDR3 is made up of 15 amino acids. V shed 0 bases, J shed 5 bases, and the junction held 7 bases outside the gene matches. CDR1 SGDLS and CDR2 YYNGEE come from the germline V gene. As DNA, the CDR3 is TGTGCCAGCAGCGTAGTACCCGGGACAGCATATGGCTACACCTTC. Translating it yields CASSVVPGTAYGYTF.

This clone was seen a few times. The chain couples TRBV6-5 to TRBJ2-6; D not resolved. This CDR3 is 15 amino acids long. The ends were cut back, 5 bases at V and 0 bases at J, with 8 bases in the middle. Germline lookup yields CDR1 MNHEY and CDR2 SVGAGI. The CDR3 nucleotides are TGTGCCAGCAGTCGACGGAGCTCTGGGGCCAACGTCCTGACTTTC. Its protein is CASSRRSSGANVLTF.

The chain links TRBV5-1 to TRBJ2-7; 12 nucleotides align to TRBD2. Looked up from germline, CDR1 is SGHRS and CDR2 is YFSETQ. The CDR3 runs to 15 residues. The V and J ends lost 4 bases and 7 bases, in that order; junction bases with no gene match: 9. In nucleotides, the CDR3 is TGCGCCAGCAGCGCCCAACTAGCGGGAGGTATGGAGCAGTACTTC. It is translated as CASSAQLAGGMEQYF. Filled out from reference TRBV5-1 and TRBJ2-7, the complete variable domain reads KAGVTQTPRYLIKTRGQQVTLSCSPISGHRSVSWYQQTPGQGLQFLFEYFSETQRNKGNFPGRFSGRQFSNSRSEMNVSTLELGDSALYLCASSAQLAGGMEQYFGPGTRLTVT.

This chain links TRBV20-1 with TRBJ2-7; the match to TRBD1 covers 7 bases. The CDR3 has 11 residues. J gave up 5 bases and V 6 bases, and 4 bases lay outside the gene matches. The germline V gene has CDR1 DFQATT and CDR2 SNEGSKA (reference sequence). CDR3 nucleotides: TGCAGTGCACGACAGGGCCACGAGCAGTACTTC. Its protein is CSARQGHEQYF.

The chain combines TRBV28 with TRBJ1-5, with D hard to call. Trimming removed 7 bases from V and 8 bases from J, with 12 bases in between. Germline loops: CDR1 MDHEN, CDR2 SYDVKM. This CDR3 comprises 12 residues. The DNA for the CDR3 is TGTGCCAGCACTTTCACTGCGGAGCCCCAGCATTTT. Translating gives CASTFTAEPQHF. The full variable domain, in which reference TRBV28 and TRBJ1-5 provide the parts outside the CDR3, is DVKVTQSSRYLVKRTGEKVFLECVQDMDHENMFWYRQDPGLGLRLIYFSYDVKMKEKGDIPEGYSVSREKKERFSLILESASTNQTSMYLCASTFTAEPQHFGDGTRLSIL.

This chain joins TRBV7-3 and TRBJ2-2; 14 bases fit TRBD2. V trimming: 0 bases; J trimming: 5 bases; junction bases outside the gene matches: 2. This CDR3 has 17 residues. Germline V gene sequence: CDR1 SGHTA, CDR2 FQGTGA. The CDR3 protein is CASSLTWTSGRTGELFF. The CDR3 coding sequence is TGTGCCAGCAGCTTAACGTGGACTAGCGGGAGGACCGGGGAGCTGTTTTTT.

The CDR3 DNA reads as TGTGCCATCAGTGAATCCCTGGCGGCTAATGAAAAACTGTTTTTT. Amino acid sequence: CAISESLAANEKLFF. V is TRBV10-3 and J is TRBJ1-4, with no clear D. V lost 3 bases and J 3 bases, leaving 11 bases between the germline ends. This CDR3 is 15 amino acids long. Germline CDR1 ENHRY, CDR2 SYGVKD.

The chain is built from TRBV30 and TRBJ1-5, with 8 positions matching TRBD1. The CDR3 contains 18 residues. CDR1 is GTSNPN and CDR2 is SVGIG in the germline V gene (reference sequence). With V trimmed by 0 bases and J by 5 bases, 15 bases remained unmatched. CDR3 region: CAWSVSFSRAGGYQPQHF. The CDR3 bases are TGTGCCTGGAGTGTTTCCTTTTCCCGGGCAGGGGGCTATCAGCCCCAGCATTTT.

The chain employs TRBV3-1 (or the pseudogene TRBV3-2) and TRBJ1-5; weak D call: TRBD1 (6 bases). Germline CDR1 reads LGHDT; CDR2 reads YNNKEL (reference sequence). The V end was cut by 0 bases, the J end by 4 bases, with 13 bases between. CDR3 length: 16 residues. The CDR3 DNA reads as TGTGCCAGCAGCCAAGATAGGGCAGGGGAAAATCAGCCCCAGCATTTT. Amino acids: CASSQDRAGENQPQHF.

The V gene is TRBV19, the J gene TRBJ1-5; TRBD1 might be the D (5 bases). Trimming shortened V by 5 bases and J by 6 bases, and 20 bases separated the two germline ends. The CDR3 runs to 16 residues. Germline CDR1 and CDR2: LNHDA and SQIVND (reference sequence). This CDR3 is CASSRRVQGRGQPQHF. The CDR3 DNA sequence: TGTGCCAGTAGTCGACGGGTCCAGGGAAGGGGTCAGCCCCAGCATTTT.

The V gene is TRBV7-3, the J gene TRBJ1-4; 9 positions agree with TRBD1. Trimming took 5 bases from V and 5 from J; bases not matched to a gene: 15. The CDR3 loop spans 18 amino acids. Looked up from germline, CDR1 is SGHTA and CDR2 is FQGTGA. The DNA for the CDR3 is TGTGCCAGCAGCCCTCGGAGGGACAGGGTAGTGCTGAATGAAAAACTGTTTTTT. Translated, it gives CASSPRRDRVVLNEKLFF.